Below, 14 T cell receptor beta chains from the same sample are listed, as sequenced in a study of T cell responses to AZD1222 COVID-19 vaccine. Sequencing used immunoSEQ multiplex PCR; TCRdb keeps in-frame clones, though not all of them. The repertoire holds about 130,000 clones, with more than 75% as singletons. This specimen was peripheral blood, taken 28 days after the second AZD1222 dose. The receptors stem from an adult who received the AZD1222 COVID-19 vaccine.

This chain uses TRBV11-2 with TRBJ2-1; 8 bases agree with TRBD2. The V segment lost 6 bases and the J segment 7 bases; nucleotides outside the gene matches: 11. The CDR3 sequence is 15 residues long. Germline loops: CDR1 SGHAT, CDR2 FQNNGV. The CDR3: CASRGIAGRGNEQFF. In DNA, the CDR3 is TGTGCCAGCAGGGGTATAGCGGGGCGGGGGAATGAGCAGTTCTTC.

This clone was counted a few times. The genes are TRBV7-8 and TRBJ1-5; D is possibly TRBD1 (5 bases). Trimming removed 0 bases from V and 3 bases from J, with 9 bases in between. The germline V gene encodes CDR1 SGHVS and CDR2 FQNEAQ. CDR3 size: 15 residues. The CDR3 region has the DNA TGTGCCAGCAGCTTAGCGGGGGGGATCAATCAGCCCCAGCATTTT. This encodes CASSLAGGINQPQHF.

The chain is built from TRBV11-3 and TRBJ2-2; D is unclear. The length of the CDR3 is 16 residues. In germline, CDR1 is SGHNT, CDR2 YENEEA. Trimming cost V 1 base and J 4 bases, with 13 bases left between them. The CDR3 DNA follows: TGTGCCAGCAGCTTAGGGATCAAGTTCCCCACCGGGGAGCTGTTTTTT. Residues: CASSLGIKFPTGELFF.

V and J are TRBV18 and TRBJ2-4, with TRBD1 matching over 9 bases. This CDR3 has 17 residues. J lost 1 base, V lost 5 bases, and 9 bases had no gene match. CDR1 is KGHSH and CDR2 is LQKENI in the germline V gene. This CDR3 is CASSAGTGMLAKNIQYF. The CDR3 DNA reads TGTGCCAGCTCAGCCGGGACAGGGATGTTGGCCAAAAACATTCAGTACTTC.

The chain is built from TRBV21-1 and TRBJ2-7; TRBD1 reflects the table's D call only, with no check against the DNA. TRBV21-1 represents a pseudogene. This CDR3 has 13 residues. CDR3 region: CVNKTDRDHKKYF. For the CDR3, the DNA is TGTGTAAATAAGACCGACAGGGACCATAAGAAGTACTTC.

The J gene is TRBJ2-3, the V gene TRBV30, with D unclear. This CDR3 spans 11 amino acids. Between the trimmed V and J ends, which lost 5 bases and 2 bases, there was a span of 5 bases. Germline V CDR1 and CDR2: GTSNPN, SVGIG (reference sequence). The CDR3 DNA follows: TGTGCCTGGGGAATCACAGATACGCAGTATTTT. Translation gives CAWGITDTQYF. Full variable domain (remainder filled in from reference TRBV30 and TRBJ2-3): SQTIHQWPATLVQPVGSPLSLECTVEGTSNPNLYWYRQAAGRGLQLLFYSVGIGQISSEVPQNLSASRPQDRQFILSSKKLLLSDSGFYLCAWGITDTQYFGPGTRLTVL.

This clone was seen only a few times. The CDR3 reads CASSLFTSLESSYNEQFF. The CDR3 bases are TGTGCCAGCAGCTTATTCACTAGCTTGGAGAGCTCCTACAATGAGCAGTTCTTC. V gene TRBV7-8 combines with J gene TRBJ2-1, with D maybe TRBD2 (6 bases). Germline CDR1 is SGHVS and CDR2 is FQNEAQ. The V end was cut by 2 bases, the J end by 0 bases, with 17 bases between. The CDR3 covers 18 residues.

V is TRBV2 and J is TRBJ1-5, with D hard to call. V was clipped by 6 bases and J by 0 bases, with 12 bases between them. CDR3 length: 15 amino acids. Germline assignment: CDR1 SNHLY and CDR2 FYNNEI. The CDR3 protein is CASSAPGNSNQPQHF. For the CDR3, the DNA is TGTGCCAGCAGCGCCCCTGGAAATAGCAATCAGCCCCAGCATTTT.

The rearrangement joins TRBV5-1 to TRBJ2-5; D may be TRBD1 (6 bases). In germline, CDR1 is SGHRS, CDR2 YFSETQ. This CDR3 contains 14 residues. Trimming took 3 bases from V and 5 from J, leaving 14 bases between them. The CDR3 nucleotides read TGCGCCAGCAGCTGGCAGGGGTTGGACGAGACCCAGTACTTC. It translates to CASSWQGLDETQYF.

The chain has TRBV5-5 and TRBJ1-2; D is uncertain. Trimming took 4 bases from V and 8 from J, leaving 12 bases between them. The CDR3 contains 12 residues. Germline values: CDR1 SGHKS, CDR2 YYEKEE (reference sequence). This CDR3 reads CASSLDVEGYTF. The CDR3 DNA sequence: TGTGCCAGCAGCCTGGACGTAGAGGGCTACACCTTC. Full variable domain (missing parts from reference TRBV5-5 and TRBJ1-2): DAGVTQSPTHLIKTRGQQVTLRCSPISGHKSVSWYQQVLGQGPQFIFQYYEKEERGRGNFPDRFSARQFPNYSSELNVNALLLGDSALYLCASSLDVEGYTFGSGTRLTVV.

The chain's CDR3 is CASRRDPNYGYTF. CDR3 DNA sequence: TGTGCCAGCAGGAGGGATCCTAACTATGGCTACACCTTC. The genes are TRBV6-5 and TRBJ1-2; the D is unclear. V gave up 6 bases and J gave up 0 bases, with 8 bases separating them. This CDR3 contains 13 residues. Germline lookup yields CDR1 MNHEY and CDR2 SVGAGI.

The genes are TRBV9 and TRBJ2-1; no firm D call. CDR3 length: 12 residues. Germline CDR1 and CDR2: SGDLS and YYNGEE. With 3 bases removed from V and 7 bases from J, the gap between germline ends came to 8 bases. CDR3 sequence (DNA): TGTGCCAGCAGCGCTATCGGGAATGAGCAGTTCTTC. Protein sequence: CASSAIGNEQFF.

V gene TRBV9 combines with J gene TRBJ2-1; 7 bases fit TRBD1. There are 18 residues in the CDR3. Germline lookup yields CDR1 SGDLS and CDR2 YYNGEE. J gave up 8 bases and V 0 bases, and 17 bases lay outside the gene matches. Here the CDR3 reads CASSVAYLGTAPGDEQFF. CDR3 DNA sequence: TGTGCCAGCAGCGTAGCTTACCTTGGGACAGCTCCTGGGGATGAGCAGTTCTTC.

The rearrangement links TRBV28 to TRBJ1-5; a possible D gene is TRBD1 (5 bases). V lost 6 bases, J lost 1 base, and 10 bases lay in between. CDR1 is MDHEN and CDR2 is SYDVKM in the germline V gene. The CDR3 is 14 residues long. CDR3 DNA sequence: TGTGCCAGCAGGGGGGGAGTAAGCAATCAGCCCCAGCATTTT. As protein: CASRGGVSNQPQHF.